A single sample gave rise to the 4 T cell receptor beta chains below, sequenced in a study of CD8+CD57+ T cells in acquired aplastic anemia. CDR3 and TCR beta VDJ profiling relied on a genomic DNA template. TCRdb itself ran the reads through MiXCR, one entry per CDR3 protein. Here the sample spans about 150,000 distinct CDR3 sequences, just over 50% being singletons. It was patients with CD8+CD57+ cell expansion by flow cytometry who were chosen for sequencing. The sample consisted of sorted CD4+, CD8+, or CD8+CD57+ T cells (not recorded which) from PBMCs. These TCRs come from a human donor with aplastic anemia.

This clonotype has more than one count but fewer than ten. The rearrangement joins TRBV19 to TRBJ2-2, with 8 nucleotides matching TRBD2. The germline CDR1 and CDR2 sequences are LNHDA and SQIVND (reference sequence). With 9 bases clipped from V and 3 bases from J, the junction kept 6 bases outside the gene matches. The CDR3 sequence is 14 residues long. The CDR3 DNA is TGTGCCAGGGGATTTAGCGGGGACACCGGGGAGCTGTTTTTT. Amino acid sequence: CARGFSGDTGELFF.

This clonotype was recorded a few times. The chain carries TRBV11-2 and TRBJ2-2; 9 bases agree with TRBD2. V lost 5 bases and J lost 4; bases outside the gene matches: 14. CDR1 is SGHAT, CDR2 FQNNGV, per germline. The CDR3 is 18 residues long. The CDR3 loop is CASSPVGSGGSPTGELFF. The CDR3 nucleotides are TGTGCCAGCAGCCCGGTGGGGAGCGGGGGGTCCCCCACCGGGGAGCTGTTTTTT. Looking up the rest from reference TRBV11-2 and TRBJ2-2 gives the full variable domain: EAGVAQSPRYKIIEKRQSVAFWCNPISGHATLYWYQQILGQGPKLLIQFQNNGVVDDSQLPKDRFSAERLKGVDSTLKIQPAKLEDSAVYLCASSPVGSGGSPTGELFFGEGSRLTVL.

The V call is TRBV20-1, the J call TRBJ2-5; 9 bases are a match to TRBD1. Germline CDR1 is DFQATT and CDR2 is SNEGSKA (reference sequence). This CDR3 spans 13 amino acids. Germline trimming cut 2 bases from V and 5 bases from J; bases unmatched to any gene: 3. The CDR3 DNA reads as TGCAGTGCTAGACCCGGGACAGGGGAGACCCAGTACTTC. It codes for CSARPGTGETQYF.

This clonotype showed up many times. The genes are TRBV12-3 or TRBV12-4 and TRBJ2-2, with a possible D match to TRBD2 (5 bases). The CDR3 extends over 13 amino acids. The V end was cut by 7 bases, the J end by 7 bases, with 13 bases between. CDR3: CASTLGGFGELFF. The DNA of the CDR3 is TGTGCCAGCACCCTCGGAGGTTTCGGGGAGCTGTTTTTT.